This T cell receptor beta chain was sequenced in a study of blood T cell repertoires in COVID-19. About the research overall: COVID-19 samples from acute and convalescent phases originated in the United States, Italy and Spain. PBMCs, B-cell-depleted T cells, or T cells were the source of the cDNA or gDNA that made up the material.

Germline V gene sequence: CDR1 SGHTA, CDR2 FQGTGA. CDR3 length: 15 residues. V gave up 5 bases and J gave up 6 bases; unmatched junction bases: 3. Using immunoSEQ multiplex PCR, the repertoire was profiled, and TCRdb retains in-frame clones only, with some absent. The profile shows 150,000 to 200,000 clones, roughly nine tenths of them singletons. Cohorts were assigned according to the clinical history that participants reported. The sequence was obtained from a woman aged 40-49 years with acute COVID-19. This chain connects TRBV7-3 to TRBJ2-1; 14 bases are shared with TRBD2. The sequenced sample consisted of PBMCs or T cells enriched from blood (not recorded which). The CDR3 DNA is TGTGCCAGCAGCCGGACTAGCGGGGGGATCAATGAGCAGTTCTTC. This codes for CASSRTSGGINEQFF.